The sequence of this TCR beta chain was determined in a study of memory CD4+ T cells and cytomegalovirus serostatus (dated by TCRdb to between 2019 and 2020). General notes on the study: The approximately 35 healthy Belgian adults in the cohort included 9 who were CMV seropositive and around 25 who were CMV seronegative. To replicate a published TCR-based CMV serostatus classifier, the study sequenced CD4+ memory TCRbeta repertoires from a Belgian cohort whose cytomegalovirus serostatus was known. Findings and caveats that apply to the study as a whole: Of under 200 previously reported CMV-associated TCRbeta sequences, about 72 appeared in the CD4+ memory repertoires, each in one to five individuals. The results were read as suggesting that the CMV-associated TCR signature is, for the most part, present in the CD4+ memory repertoire. Only CD4+CD45RO+ memory cells were sequenced, in contrast to the original study, which included naive and memory CD4+ and CD8+ populations. CMV serostatus prediction reached a median bootstrapped AUC of roughly 0.96 with the original framework and over 0.8 with a US-trained random forest. On the Belgian cohort, the classifier based on the original framework reached a median bootstrapped AUC of approximately 0.95, with a 95% CI of 0.76-1.00.

The V and J ends are trimmed by 5 bases and 2 bases, leaving 7 bases between them. The germline V gene yields MDHEN for CDR1 and SYDVKM for CDR2. The CDR3 runs 13 amino acids, cysteine and phenylalanine included. Only the CDR3 part of the read is kept: 39 bases, read in frame from the first base. Notes on this clone: Its antigen remains unidentified. The input lacks base qualities; no much larger clone sits a single base away.

A FACSAria II was used to sort memory CD4+ T cells, defined as single viable CD3+CD4+CD8-CD45RO+ cells. CMV serostatus was assessed using a Roche Elecsys assay, by which serum IgG against CMV pp150, pp28, p38 and p52 was detected. After thawing, total CD4+ T cells were enriched by positive selection with CD4 magnetic microbeads. The samples came from a different study that was designed specifically to examine the CD4+ T cell memory repertoire. Peripheral blood mononuclear cells were isolated and cryopreserved according to standard operating procedures, and serum was stored at -80 degrees C. CD3-PerCP (BW264/56), CD4-APC (RPA-T4), CD45RO-PE (UCHT1) and CD8-Pacific Orange (3B5) antibodies were used for staining, and non-viable cells were excluded with Sytox blue. Genomic DNA was extracted from sorted cells with the Quick-DNA Microprep Kit. TCRbeta DNA was amplified with the immunoSEQ hsTCRbeta kit following the manufacturer's protocol. TCRbeta libraries were sequenced on an Illumina MiSeq instrument. The study's own analysis went as follows. After out-of-frame sequences were removed, 2,204,828 distinct TCRbeta sequences remained, averaging around 61,000 per individual. Each individual was scored using the number of 150 to 200 previously reported CMV-associated TCRbeta sequences that the individual carried and the total number of productive distinct TCRbeta sequences. A beta-binomial model was reimplemented in Python, and scikit-learn random forests with default parameters were trained on data from the US cohort. Classifier performance on the Belgian cohort was summarized as median AUC with percentile confidence intervals calculated over 10,000 bootstrap iterations. The table comes from immuneACCESS by way of TCRdb, which keeps in-frame sequences with V and J called. Part of the clones is missing from these tables; in studies checked, under half for an unresolved V gene and the rest for unknown reasons. V, J and clone size are taken as reported in that table, and D and trimming were inferred from the DNA itself. This sample holds over 45,000 clones; approximately 81% were observed only once. Just under 0.5% of the sample rests with the top ten.

Sequencing was carried out using memory CD4+ T cells from blood. The rearrangement combines TRBV28 with TRBJ1-5; a tentative D call is TRBD1 (5 bases match). This sequence originates from an adult in good health and CMV-seronegative. Some clones in this sample may be carry-over from other donors' samples. Read as DNA, the sequence is TGTGCCAGCAGTGCGGGGGGCAATCAGCCCCAGCATTTT. It encodes CASSAGGNQPQHF.